These T cell receptor beta chains were read from a single sample in a study of T cells in lung cancer brain metastases. Profiled with immunoSEQ multiplex PCR; TCRdb holds only in-frame clones, not every one. The sample has a few thousand clones; about nine tenths are singletons. Sequenced: tumor tissue from the primary lung tumor. All receptors derive from a woman in her forties or fifties with non-small cell lung cancer. Both conserved end residues are part of each CDR3. The D gene is left open where the match is weak. For some rows the clone size is stated as once, few or many, or as a class when expanded; others skip it.

J | D | V | size | DNA | CDR3
TRBJ2-3 | TRBD2 | TRBV27 | NA | TGTGCCAGCTCAGCGGGAGGTCCAGATACGCAGTATTTT | CASSAGGPDTQYF
TRBJ1-5 | NA | TRBV11-2 | NA | TGTGCCAGCAGCTTAGACGAGAATCAGCCCCAGCATTTT | CASSLDENQPQHF
TRBJ1-3 | TRBD1 | TRBV5-1 | NA | TGCGCCAGCAGCCCGGACGGGACAGGGGCTGGAAACACCATATATTTT | CASSPDGTGAGNTIYF
TRBJ1-1 | NA | TRBV4-3 | NA | TGCGCCAGCAGCCAAAGTGTGGCTGTTGCGGGAAGTCGGAGCACTGAAGCTTTCTTT | CASSQSVAVAGSRSTEAFF
TRBJ2-5 | NA | TRBV25-1 | NA | TGTGCCAGCAGAGCAGGAGTGATGGGGCGGGGGACCCAGTACTTC | CASRAGVMGRGTQYF
TRBJ1-2 | NA | TRBV5-6 | NA | TGTGCCAGCAGCCTCACCGCAATCGGGGTGAAAGGCTACACCTTC | CASSLTAIGVKGYTF
TRBJ2-3 | NA | TRBV10-3 | NA | TGTGCCATCAGTTCCGGGACAAACACAGATACGCAGTATTTT | CAISSGTNTDTQYF
TRBJ2-7 | TRBD2 | TRBV18 | NA | TGTGCCAGCTCACCACCACCTAGCGGGAGCTTCAGAGATTACGAGCAGTACTTC | CASSPPPSGSFRDYEQYF
TRBJ1-2 | TRBD1 | TRBV5-1 | NA | TGCGCCAGCAGCTCAGGGGGGGGCTACACCTTC | CASSSGGGYTF
TRBJ1-2 | NA | TRBV9 | NA | TGTGCCAGCAGCGAAGACGATTCCTATGGCTACACCTTC | CASSEDDSYGYTF
TRBJ2-7 | TRBD2 | TRBV28 | NA | TGTGCCAGCAGCGATCCTAGCGGGATCCTCTACGAGCAGTACTTC | CASSDPSGILYEQYF
TRBJ2-1 | NA | TRBV6-6 | NA | TGTGCCAGCAGTTACTGGGGGGCAGGGAATGAGCAGTTCTTC | CASSYWGAGNEQFF
TRBJ2-3 | NA | TRBV12-5 | once | TGTGCTAGTGGTCCCCGACAGAGCACAGATACGCAGTATTTT | CASGPRQSTDTQYF
TRBJ1-1 | NA | TRBV6-5 | NA | TGTGCCAGCAGCCGGACAGTTTGGAACACTGAAGCTTTCTTT | CASSRTVWNTEAFF
TRBJ2-7 | TRBD2 | TRBV6-1 | NA | TGTGCCGCCCGACCGCGACTAGCGGGGCCCTACGAGCAGTACTTC | CAARPRLAGPYEQYF
TRBJ1-2 | NA | TRBV5-6 | NA | TGTGCCAGCAGATCGGGCCTGACCCACACCTTC | CASRSGLTHTF
TRBJ2-7 | TRBD1 | TRBV4-1 | NA | TGCGCCAGCAGCCAACTGGACAGGGGGAATCCCTACGAGCAGTACTTC | CASSQLDRGNPYEQYF
TRBJ2-3 | TRBD2 | TRBV6-1 | few | TGTGCCAGCAGACGACTAGCGGGGAAAGATACGCAGTATTTT | CASRRLAGKDTQYF
TRBJ2-7 | NA | TRBV18 | NA | TGTGCCAGCTCACCACGGGATAGCTCCTACGAGCAGTACTTC | CASSPRDSSYEQYF
TRBJ2-7 | TRBD1 | TRBV7-2 | NA | TGTGCCAGCACCGTTGGACAGGGAACCTACGAGCAGTACTTC | CASTVGQGTYEQYF
TRBJ1-1 | NA | TRBV5-6 | once | TGTGCCAGCAGCTTGGGACCGGGTGGGACTGAAGCTTTCTTT | CASSLGPGGTEAFF
TRBJ1-1 | NA | TRBV7-9 | NA | TGTGTCAGCAGGGGAGACGGCTTGAACACTGAAGCTTTCTTT | CVSRGDGLNTEAFF
TRBJ2-7 | TRBD2 | TRBV5-1 | NA | TGCGCCAGCAGTCCCGGCGGGAGTCTATCCTACGAGCAGTACTTC | CASSPGGSLSYEQYF
TRBJ1-2 | NA | TRBV5-1 | NA | TGCGCCAGCAGCTTGCCCGAGGCTTCTGGCTACACCTTC | CASSLPEASGYTF
TRBJ2-3 | TRBD2 | TRBV9 | once | TGTGCCAGCAGCGTAGATAGCGGGGGGTCTAGCACAGATACGCAGTATTTT | CASSVDSGGSSTDTQYF
TRBJ1-2 | NA | TRBV19 | NA | TGTGCCAGTAGTATGGGGAATTACAGGGTAGCTGGCTACACCTTC | CASSMGNYRVAGYTF
TRBJ1-2 | TRBD1 | TRBV6-5 | NA | TGTGCCAGCAGTTACACCCGACAGGGAGGCTATGGCTACACCTTC | CASSYTRQGGYGYTF
TRBJ1-5 | NA | TRBV11-2 | NA | TGTGCCAGCAGCTTAGAAGCCAGTATCCAGCCCCAGCATTTT | CASSLEASIQPQHF
TRBJ2-7 | NA | TRBV9 | NA | TGTGCCAGCAGCGTAGGCCCACAGAGGGGTTTGGGAGCGTACTTC | CASSVGPQRGLGAYF
TRBJ2-2 | NA | TRBV9 | NA | TGTGCCAGCAGCCCGCGCTTTTGGTCCGCCGGGGAGCTGTTTTTT | CASSPRFWSAGELFF
TRBJ1-1 | NA | TRBV27 | NA | TGTGCCAGCAGTTCATCACATAAGAACACTGAAGCTTTCTTT | CASSSSHKNTEAFF
TRBJ2-2 | NA | TRBV7-9 | NA | TGTGCCAGCAGCGTGGAGATTATCACCGGGGAGCTGTTTTTT | CASSVEIITGELFF
TRBJ1-2 | NA | TRBV20-1 | NA | TGCAGTGCTATAAACTATGGCTACACCTTC | CSAINYGYTF
TRBJ1-5 | NA | TRBV4-2 | NA | TGTGCCAGCAGCCAAGATAGAGGGCAGCCCCAGCATTTT | CASSQDRGQPQHF
TRBJ1-4 | NA | TRBV5-1 | NA | TGCGCCAGCAGCTTGAACAGACCAAATGAAAAACTGTTTTTT | CASSLNRPNEKLFF
TRBJ1-2 | NA | TRBV19 | once | TGTGCCAATAGCACTAACTATGGCTACACCTTC | CANSTNYGYTF
TRBJ1-2 | NA | TRBV7-2 | NA | TGTGCCGGCAGCTTAGATTTGGATGGCTACACCTTC | CAGSLDLDGYTF
TRBJ1-6 | NA | TRBV5-1 | NA | TGCGCCAGCAGCCCCAGACCCGGTAGCTCCTATAATTCACCCCTCCACTTT | CASSPRPGSSYNSPLHF
TRBJ1-1 | NA | TRBV20-1 | NA | TGCAGTGCGCGGGACGAAGGTGAAGCTTTCTTT | CSARDEGEAFF
TRBJ2-1 | TRBD1 | TRBV5-1 | few | TGCGCCAGCAGCCCGGGACAGGGATCCTACAATGAGCAGTTCTTC | CASSPGQGSYNEQFF
TRBJ1-5 | NA | TRBV2 | NA | TGTGCTGTGCAGGGGATGGGCAATCAGCCCCAGCATTTT | CAVQGMGNQPQHF
TRBJ2-5 | NA | TRBV30 | NA | TGTGCCGTCCAGGAGGGCCGGGCCCAAGAGACCCAGTACTTC | CAVQEGRAQETQYF
TRBJ1-1 | TRBD1 | TRBV2 | NA | TGTGCCAGCAGCCCTCGACAGGGAATGAACACTGAAGCTTTCTTT | CASSPRQGMNTEAFF
TRBJ2-7 | TRBD1 | TRBV11-3 | NA | TGTGCCAGCAGCGATGACAGGGGTATAAAGCAGTACTTC | CASSDDRGIKQYF
TRBJ1-4 | NA | TRBV7-7 | NA | TGTGCCAGCAGCTTAGCGCTTGGTGAAAAACTGTTTTTT | CASSLALGEKLFF
TRBJ1-5 | NA | TRBV20-1 | NA | TGCAGTGCTAAAGGTGATCAGCCCCAGCATTTT | CSAKGDQPQHF
TRBJ1-5 | TRBD1 | TRBV30 | NA | TGTGCCTGGACCACAGGGGTCGGACAGCCCCAGCATTTT | CAWTTGVGQPQHF
TRBJ1-4 | NA | TRBV7-2 | NA | TGTGCCAGCAGCTTATCGAGGGAATCGAAACTGTTTTTT | CASSLSRESKLFF
TRBJ2-6 | TRBD1 | TRBV14 | NA | TGTGCCAGCAGCCAAGGACAGGGGGCTGCCGGGGCCAACGTCCTGACTTTC | CASSQGQGAAGANVLTF